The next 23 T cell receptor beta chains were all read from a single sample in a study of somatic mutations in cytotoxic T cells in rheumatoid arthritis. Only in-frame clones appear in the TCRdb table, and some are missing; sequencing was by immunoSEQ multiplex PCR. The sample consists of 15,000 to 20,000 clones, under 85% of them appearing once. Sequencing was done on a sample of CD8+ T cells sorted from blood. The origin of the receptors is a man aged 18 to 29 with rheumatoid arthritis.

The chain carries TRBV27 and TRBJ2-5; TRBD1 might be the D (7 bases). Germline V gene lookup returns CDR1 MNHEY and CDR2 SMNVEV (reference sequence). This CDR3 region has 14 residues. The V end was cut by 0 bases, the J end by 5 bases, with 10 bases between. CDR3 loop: CASSLSAGGETQYF. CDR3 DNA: TGTGCCAGCAGTTTATCGGCAGGGGGGGAGACCCAGTACTTC.

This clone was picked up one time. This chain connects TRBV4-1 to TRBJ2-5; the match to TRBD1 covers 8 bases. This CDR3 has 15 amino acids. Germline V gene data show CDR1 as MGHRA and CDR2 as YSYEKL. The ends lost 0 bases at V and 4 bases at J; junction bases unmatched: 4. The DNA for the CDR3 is TGCGCCAGCAGCCAAGACGTTACAGGGGGAGAGACCCAGTACTTC. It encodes CASSQDVTGGETQYF.

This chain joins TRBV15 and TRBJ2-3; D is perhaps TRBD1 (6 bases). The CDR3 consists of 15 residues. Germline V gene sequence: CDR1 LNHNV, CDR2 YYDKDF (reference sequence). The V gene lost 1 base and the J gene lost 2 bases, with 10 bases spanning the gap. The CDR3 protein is CATSRATGNTDTQYF. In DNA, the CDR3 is TGTGCCACCAGCAGAGCAACAGGGAACACAGATACGCAGTATTTT.

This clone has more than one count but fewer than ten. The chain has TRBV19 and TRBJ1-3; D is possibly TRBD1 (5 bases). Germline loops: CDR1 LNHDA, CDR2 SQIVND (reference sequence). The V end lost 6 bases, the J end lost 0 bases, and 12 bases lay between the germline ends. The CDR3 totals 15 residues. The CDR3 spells CASREDSSSGNTIYF. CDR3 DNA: TGTGCCAGTAGGGAAGACAGTAGCTCTGGAAACACCATATATTTT.

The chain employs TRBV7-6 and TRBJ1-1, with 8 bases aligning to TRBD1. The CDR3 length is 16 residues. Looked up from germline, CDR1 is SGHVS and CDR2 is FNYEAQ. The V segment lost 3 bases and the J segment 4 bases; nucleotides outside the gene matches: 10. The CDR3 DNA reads TGTGCCAGCAGCTTTGGGACAGGCGACTGGGGCACTGAAGCTTTCTTT. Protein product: CASSFGTGDWGTEAFF. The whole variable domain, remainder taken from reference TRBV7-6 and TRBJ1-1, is GAGVSQSPRYKVTKRGQDVALRCDPISGHVSLYWYRQALGQGPEFLTYFNYEAQQDKSGLPNDRFSAERPEGSISTLTIQRTEQRDSAMYRCASSFGTGDWGTEAFFGQGTRLTVV.

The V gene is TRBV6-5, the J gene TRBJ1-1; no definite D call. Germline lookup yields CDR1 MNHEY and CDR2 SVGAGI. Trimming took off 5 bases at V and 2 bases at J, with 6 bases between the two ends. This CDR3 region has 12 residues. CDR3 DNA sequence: TGTGCCAGCAGTCCCGGTAACACTGAAGCTTTCTTT. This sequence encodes CASSPGNTEAFF.

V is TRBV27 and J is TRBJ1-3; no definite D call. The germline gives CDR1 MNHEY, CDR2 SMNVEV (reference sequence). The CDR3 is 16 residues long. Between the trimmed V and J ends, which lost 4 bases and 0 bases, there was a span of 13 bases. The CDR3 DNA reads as TGTGCCAGCAGTTCCTCCCCCGTACACTCTGGAAACACCATATATTTT. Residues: CASSSSPVHSGNTIYF.

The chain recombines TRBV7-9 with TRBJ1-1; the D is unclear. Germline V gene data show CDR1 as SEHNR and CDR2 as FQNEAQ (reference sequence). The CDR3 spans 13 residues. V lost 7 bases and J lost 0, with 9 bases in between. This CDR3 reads CASNFKLNTEAFF. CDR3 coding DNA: TGTGCCAGCAACTTTAAGTTGAACACTGAAGCTTTCTTT.

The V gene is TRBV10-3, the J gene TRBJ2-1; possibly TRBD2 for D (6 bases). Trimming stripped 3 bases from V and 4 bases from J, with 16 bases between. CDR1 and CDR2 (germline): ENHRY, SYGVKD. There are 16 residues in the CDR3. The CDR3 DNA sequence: TGTGCCATCAGTGAAGGTAGCGGACCTATTTACAATGAGCAGTTCTTC. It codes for CAISEGSGPIYNEQFF.

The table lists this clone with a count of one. CDR3 region: CASSLGLHGEEIDGYTF. The CDR3 nucleotides read TGTGCCAGCAGCTTAGGTTTGCACGGAGAAGAGATCGATGGCTACACCTTC. The rearrangement links TRBV7-8 to TRBJ1-2; D call uncertain. The ends were cut back, 1 base at V and 6 bases at J, with 21 bases in the middle. Germline CDR1 and CDR2: SGHVS and FQNEAQ. This CDR3 contains 17 residues.

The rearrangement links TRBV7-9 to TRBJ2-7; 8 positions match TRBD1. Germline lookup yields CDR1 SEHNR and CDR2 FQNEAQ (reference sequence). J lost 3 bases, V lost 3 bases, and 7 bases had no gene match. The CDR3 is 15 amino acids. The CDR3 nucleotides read TGTGCCAGCAGCTTGGGGCAGGGGGCTTTCTACGAGCAGTACTTC. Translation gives CASSLGQGAFYEQYF. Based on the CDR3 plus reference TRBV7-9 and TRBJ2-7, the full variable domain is DTGVSQNPRHKITKRGQNVTFRCDPISEHNRLYWYRQTLGQGPEFLTYFQNEAQLEKSRLLSDRFSAERPKGSFSTLEIQRTEQGDSAMYLCASSLGQGAFYEQYFGPGTRLTVT.

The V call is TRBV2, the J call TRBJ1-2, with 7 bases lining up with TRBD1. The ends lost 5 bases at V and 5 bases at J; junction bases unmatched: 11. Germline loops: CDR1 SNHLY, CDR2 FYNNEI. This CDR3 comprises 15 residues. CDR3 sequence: CASSSEGGHTYGYTF. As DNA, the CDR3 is TGTGCCAGCAGTTCCGAAGGGGGCCATACTTATGGCTACACCTTC.

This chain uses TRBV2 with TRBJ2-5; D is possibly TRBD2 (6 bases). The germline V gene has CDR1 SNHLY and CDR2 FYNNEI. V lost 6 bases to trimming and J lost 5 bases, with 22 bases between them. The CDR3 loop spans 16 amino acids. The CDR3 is CASSAGTGGVRETQYF. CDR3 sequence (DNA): TGTGCCAGCAGCGCCGGGACTGGAGGGGTGCGGGAGACCCAGTACTTC.

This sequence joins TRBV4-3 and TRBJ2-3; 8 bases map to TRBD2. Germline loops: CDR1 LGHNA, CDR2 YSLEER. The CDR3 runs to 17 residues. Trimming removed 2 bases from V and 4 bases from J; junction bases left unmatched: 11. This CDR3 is CASSQTLTGGPSDTQYF. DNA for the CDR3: TGCGCCAGCAGCCAAACCCTTACGGGGGGGCCGTCAGATACGCAGTATTTT.

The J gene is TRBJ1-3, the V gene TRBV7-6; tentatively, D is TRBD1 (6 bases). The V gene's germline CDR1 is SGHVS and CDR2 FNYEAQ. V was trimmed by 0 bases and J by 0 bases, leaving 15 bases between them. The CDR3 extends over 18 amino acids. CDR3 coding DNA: TGTGCCAGCAGCTTAGCGACCAGGACAGTGTACTCTGGAAACACCATATATTTT. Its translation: CASSLATRTVYSGNTIYF.

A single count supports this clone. CDR3 sequence reads: CAVGDLFYEQYF. CDR3 nucleotides: TGTGCCGTGGGGGACCTTTTCTACGAGCAGTACTTC. The chain has TRBV6-1 and TRBJ2-7; tentatively, D is TRBD1 or TRBD2 (5 bases each). There are 12 residues in the CDR3. The germline V and J ends were trimmed by 11 bases and 3 bases, with 14 bases remaining between them. Germline CDR1 reads MNHNS; CDR2 reads SASEGT.

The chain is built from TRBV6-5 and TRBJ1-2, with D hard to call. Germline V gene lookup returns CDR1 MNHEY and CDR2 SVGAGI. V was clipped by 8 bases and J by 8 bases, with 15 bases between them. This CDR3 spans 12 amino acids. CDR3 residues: CASRSTSQGYTF. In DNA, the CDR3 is TGTGCCAGCCGGTCTACTAGCCAGGGCTACACCTTC.

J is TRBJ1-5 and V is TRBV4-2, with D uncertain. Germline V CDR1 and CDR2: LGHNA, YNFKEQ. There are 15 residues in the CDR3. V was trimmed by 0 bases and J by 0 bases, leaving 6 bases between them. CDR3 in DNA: TGTGCCAGCAGCCAAGATAGGCCTAGCAATCAGCCCCAGCATTTT. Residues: CASSQDRPSNQPQHF.

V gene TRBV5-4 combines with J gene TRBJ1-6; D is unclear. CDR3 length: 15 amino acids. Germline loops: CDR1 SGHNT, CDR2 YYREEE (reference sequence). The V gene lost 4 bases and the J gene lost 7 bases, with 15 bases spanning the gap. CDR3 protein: CASSPGSPRNSPLHF. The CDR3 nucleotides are TGTGCCAGCAGCCCTGGCTCGCCTCGCAATTCACCCCTCCACTTT. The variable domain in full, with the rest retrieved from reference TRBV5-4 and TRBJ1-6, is ETGVTQSPTHLIKTRGQQVTLRCSSQSGHNTVSWYQQALGQGPQFIFQYYREEENGRGNFPPRFSGLQFPNYSSELNVNALELDDSALYLCASSPGSPRNSPLHFGNGTRLTVT.

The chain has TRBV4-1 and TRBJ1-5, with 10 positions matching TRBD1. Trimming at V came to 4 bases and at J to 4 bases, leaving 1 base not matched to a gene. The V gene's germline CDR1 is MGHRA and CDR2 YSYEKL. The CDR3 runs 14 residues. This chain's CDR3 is CASSRDRGNQPQHF. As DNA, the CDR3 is TGCGCCAGCAGCCGGGACAGGGGAAATCAGCCCCAGCATTTT.

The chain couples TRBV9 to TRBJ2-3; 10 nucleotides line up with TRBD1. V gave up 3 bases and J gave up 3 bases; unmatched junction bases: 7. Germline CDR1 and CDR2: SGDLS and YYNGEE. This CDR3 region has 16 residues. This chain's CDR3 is CASSDRDRGRTDTQYF. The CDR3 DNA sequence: TGTGCCAGCAGCGACCGGGACAGGGGACGGACAGATACGCAGTATTTT.

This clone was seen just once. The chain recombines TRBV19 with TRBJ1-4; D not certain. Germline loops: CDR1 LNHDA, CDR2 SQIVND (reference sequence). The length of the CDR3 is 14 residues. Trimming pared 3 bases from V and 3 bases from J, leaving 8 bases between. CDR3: CASSMPWANEKLFF. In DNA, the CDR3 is TGTGCCAGTAGTATGCCCTGGGCTAATGAAAAACTGTTTTTT.

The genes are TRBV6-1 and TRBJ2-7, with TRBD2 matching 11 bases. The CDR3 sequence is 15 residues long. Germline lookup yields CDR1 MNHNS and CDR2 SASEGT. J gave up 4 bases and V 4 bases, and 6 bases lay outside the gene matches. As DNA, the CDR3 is TGTGCCAGCAGTGGGGGACTAGCGGAGTCTTACGAGCAGTACTTC. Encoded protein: CASSGGLAESYEQYF.